The next 10 T cell receptor beta chains were all read from a single sample in a study of immune evolution from preneoplasia to lung adenocarcinoma. Profiling relied on immunoSEQ multiplex PCR, and the TCRdb table lists in-frame clones only, not all of them. The data contain around 2,500 clones, 84% of them seen just once; the ten biggest clones take up around 4.5%. Sequencing was performed on FFPE lung adenocarcinoma in situ tissue. The receptor source for this set is a person in their sixties or seventies with lung adenocarcinoma.

This chain uses TRBV9 with TRBJ2-3, with D perhaps TRBD1 or TRBD2 (5 bases each). The germline CDR1 and CDR2 sequences are SGDLS and YYNGEE. V gave up 0 bases and J gave up 0 bases, with 5 bases separating them. The CDR3 runs 14 residues. The CDR3 loop reads CASSVGGSTDTQYF. The CDR3 nucleotides are TGTGCCAGCAGCGTAGGGGGGAGCACAGATACGCAGTATTTT.

This sequence joins TRBV5-1 and TRBJ2-7, with 9 bases lining up with TRBD1. This CDR3 has 14 residues. V was pared by 1 base and J by 7 bases, with 6 bases of the junction left unmatched. Germline assignment: CDR1 SGHRS and CDR2 YFSETQ. CDR3 nucleotide sequence: TGCGCCAGCAGCTTGTCAGGACAGGGGTGGGAGCAGTACTTC. The encoded protein is CASSLSGQGWEQYF.

This clone is a singleton in its sample. V usage is TRBV6-6 and J usage is TRBJ2-7; D might be TRBD2 (6 bases). V lost 7 bases, J lost 0 bases, and 13 bases lay in between. Germline CDR1 and CDR2: MNHNY and SVGAGI (reference sequence). CDR3 length: 14 residues. DNA for the CDR3: TGTGCCAGCAAACTGGACGGGAGCTCCTACGAGCAGTACTTC. Translating it yields CASKLDGSSYEQYF.

The chain employs TRBV11-2 and TRBJ2-7; 7 nucleotides line up with TRBD1. The CDR3 loop spans 15 amino acids. The germline V gene has CDR1 SGHAT and CDR2 FQNNGV. J gave up 3 bases and V 3 bases, and 8 bases lay outside the gene matches. The CDR3 region is CASSLGTGTDYEQYF. The CDR3 bases are TGTGCCAGCAGCTTGGGGACCGGGACAGACTACGAGCAGTACTTC. Full variable domain (missing parts from reference TRBV11-2 and TRBJ2-7): EAGVAQSPRYKIIEKRQSVAFWCNPISGHATLYWYQQILGQGPKLLIQFQNNGVVDDSQLPKDRFSAERLKGVDSTLKIQPAKLEDSAVYLCASSLGTGTDYEQYFGPGTRLTVT.

The chain is built from TRBV28 and TRBJ1-1; D gene uncertain. V was shortened by 2 bases and J by 5 bases, with 6 bases between the two germline ends. This CDR3 has 12 residues. Germline V lookup: CDR1 MDHEN, CDR2 SYDVKM. The CDR3 DNA reads as TGTGCCAGCAGTTTACCGATTACTGAAGCTTTCTTT. Protein product: CASSLPITEAFF.

On this clone: Sequence at one end of the junction differs from germline and may be a read error. The chain links TRBV5-8 to TRBJ1-6, with D unresolved. In germline, CDR1 is SGHTS, CDR2 YDEGEE. CDR3 size: 14 residues. The CDR3 coding sequence is TGTGCCAGCAGCTTGCAGAGCCCTAATTCACCCCTCTACTTT. Translation: CASSLQSPNSPLYF.

V is TRBV5-5 and J is TRBJ2-5; the D gene is possibly TRBD1 (6 bases). The CDR3 runs 14 residues. Germline V lookup: CDR1 SGHKS, CDR2 YYEKEE (reference sequence). The germline V and J ends were trimmed by 5 bases and 5 bases, with 16 bases remaining between them. CDR3 sequence reads: CASSHTNRAETQYF. The CDR3 nucleotides are TGTGCCAGCAGTCATACAAACAGGGCCGAGACCCAGTACTTC.

The V and J genes are TRBV9 and TRBJ2-1, with 9 bases that match TRBD2. V was clipped by 4 bases and J by 8 bases; unmatched bases: 16. This CDR3 has 17 amino acids. Germline loops: CDR1 SGDLS, CDR2 YYNGEE. CDR3 coding DNA: TGTGCCAGCAGCACATCTGGGAGGGCGGGAGGGGTCTATGAGCAGTTCTTC. This translates into CASSTSGRAGGVYEQFF.

This sequence joins TRBV7-2 and TRBJ1-1; D is uncertain. Looked up from germline, CDR1 is SGHTA and CDR2 is FQGNSA. This CDR3 contains 15 residues. V was clipped by 5 bases and J by 11 bases, with 24 bases between them. CDR3 nucleotides: TGTGCCAGCAGCCGACCTCCGGGCAGCTTTGCGGAGGCTTTCTTT. The encoded protein is CASSRPPGSFAEAFF. Based on the CDR3 plus reference TRBV7-2 and TRBJ1-1, the full variable domain is GAGVSQSPSNKVTEKGKDVELRCDPISGHTALYWYRQSLGQGLEFLIYFQGNSAPDKSGLPSDRFSAERTGGSVSTLTIQRTQQEDSAVYLCASSRPPGSFAEAFFGQGTRLTVV.

This clone was detected a few times. The gene calls are TRBV5-1 and TRBJ2-3; 8 positions agree with TRBD2. The CDR3 extends over 14 amino acids. Germline loops: CDR1 SGHRS, CDR2 YFSETQ. V gave up 9 bases and J gave up 4 bases; unmatched junction bases: 10. CDR3 DNA: TGCGCCACAGCGGGGGACCTATCCCCAGATACGCAGTATTTT. Amino acids: CATAGDLSPDTQYF.